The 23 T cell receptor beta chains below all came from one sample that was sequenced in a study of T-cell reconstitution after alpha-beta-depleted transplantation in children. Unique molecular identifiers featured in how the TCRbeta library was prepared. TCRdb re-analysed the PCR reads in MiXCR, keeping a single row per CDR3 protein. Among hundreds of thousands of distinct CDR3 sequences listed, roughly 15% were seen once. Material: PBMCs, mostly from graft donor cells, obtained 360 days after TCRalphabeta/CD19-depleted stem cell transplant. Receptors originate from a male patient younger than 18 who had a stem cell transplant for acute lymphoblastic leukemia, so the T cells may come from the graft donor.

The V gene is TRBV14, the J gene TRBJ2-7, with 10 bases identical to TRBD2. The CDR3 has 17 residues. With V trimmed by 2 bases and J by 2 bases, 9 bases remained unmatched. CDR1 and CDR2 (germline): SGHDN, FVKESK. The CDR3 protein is CASSQLWEAGGAYEQYF. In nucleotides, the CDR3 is TGTGCCAGCAGCCAACTGTGGGAAGCGGGAGGGGCCTACGAGCAGTACTTC. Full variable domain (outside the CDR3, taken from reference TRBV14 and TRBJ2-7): EAGVTQFPSHSVIEKGQTVTLRCDPISGHDNLYWYRRVMGKEIKFLLHFVKESKQDESGMPNNRFLAERTGGTYSTLKVQPAELEDSGVYFCASSQLWEAGGAYEQYFGPGTRLTVT.

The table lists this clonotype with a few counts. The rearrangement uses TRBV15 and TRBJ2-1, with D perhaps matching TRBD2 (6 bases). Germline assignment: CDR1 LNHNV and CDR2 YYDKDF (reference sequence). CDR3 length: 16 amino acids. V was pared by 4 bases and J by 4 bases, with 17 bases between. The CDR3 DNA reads TGTGCCACCAGCACCCCGCCAAAGGCGGGGTACAATGAGCAGTTCTTC. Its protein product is CATSTPPKAGYNEQFF. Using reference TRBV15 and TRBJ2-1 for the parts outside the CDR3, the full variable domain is DAMVIQNPRYQVTQFGKPVTLSCSQTLNHNVMYWYQQKSSQAPKLLFHYYDKDFNNEADTPDNFQSRRPNTSFCFLDIRSPGLGDTAMYLCATSTPPKAGYNEQFFGPGTRLTVL.

The CDR3 DNA sequence: TGTGCCAGCAGTTTATCGACCGGGTCAATGGGGGAGCAGTTCTTC. Amino acids: CASSLSTGSMGEQFF. The rearrangement joins TRBV27 to TRBJ2-1; unclear D gene. The V gene's germline CDR1 is MNHEY and CDR2 SMNVEV (reference sequence). The V and J ends lost 0 bases and 10 bases respectively, with 16 bases between them. This CDR3 contains 15 residues.

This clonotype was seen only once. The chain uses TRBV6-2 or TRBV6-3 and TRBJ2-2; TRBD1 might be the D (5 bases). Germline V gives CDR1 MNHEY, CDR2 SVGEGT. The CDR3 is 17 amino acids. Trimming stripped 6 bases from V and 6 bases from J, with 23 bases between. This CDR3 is CASRTVGHGHTAGELFF. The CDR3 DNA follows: TGTGCCAGCAGGACGGTTGGACATGGACATACGGCCGGGGAGCTGTTTTTT.

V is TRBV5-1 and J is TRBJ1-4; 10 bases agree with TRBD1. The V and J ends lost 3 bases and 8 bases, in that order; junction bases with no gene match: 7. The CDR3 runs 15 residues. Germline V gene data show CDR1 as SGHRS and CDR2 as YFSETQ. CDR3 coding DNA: TGCGCCAGCAGCTCGGGTCCGACAGGGGGCGAAAAACTGTTTTTT. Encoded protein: CASSSGPTGGEKLFF.

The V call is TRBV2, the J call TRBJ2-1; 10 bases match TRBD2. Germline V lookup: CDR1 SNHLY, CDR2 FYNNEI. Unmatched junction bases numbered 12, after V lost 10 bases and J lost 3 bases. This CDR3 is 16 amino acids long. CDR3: CATRTLAGASYNEQFF. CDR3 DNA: TGTGCCACAAGAACGCTAGCGGGAGCCAGCTACAATGAGCAGTTCTTC. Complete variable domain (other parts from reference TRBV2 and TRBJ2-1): EPEVTQTPSHQVTQMGQEVILRCVPISNHLYFYWYRQILGQKVEFLVSFYNNEISEKSEIFDDQFSVERPDGSNFTLKIRSTKLEDSAMYFCATRTLAGASYNEQFFGPGTRLTVL.

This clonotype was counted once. This CDR3 is CASLLRPTDTEAFF. In DNA form, the CDR3 reads TGTGCCAGCCTCCTACGACCCACCGACACTGAAGCTTTCTTT. The rearrangement links TRBV7-9 to TRBJ1-1; D is unclear. The CDR3 sequence is 14 residues long. V gave up 8 bases and J gave up 3 bases, with 16 bases separating them. Germline CDR1 is SEHNR and CDR2 is FQNEAQ (reference sequence).

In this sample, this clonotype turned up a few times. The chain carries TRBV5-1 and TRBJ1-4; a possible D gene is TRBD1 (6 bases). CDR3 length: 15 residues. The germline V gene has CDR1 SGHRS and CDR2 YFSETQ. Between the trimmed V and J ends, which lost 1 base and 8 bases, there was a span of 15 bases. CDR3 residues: CASSLSQGHGEKLFF. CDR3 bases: TGCGCCAGCAGCTTGTCCCAGGGGCATGGGGAAAAACTGTTTTTT.

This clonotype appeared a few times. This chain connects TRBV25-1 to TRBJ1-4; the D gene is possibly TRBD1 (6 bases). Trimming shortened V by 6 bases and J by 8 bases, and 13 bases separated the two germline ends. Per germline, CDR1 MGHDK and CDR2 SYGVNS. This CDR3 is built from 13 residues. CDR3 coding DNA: TGTGCCAGCAGGGGGGCCCTGAACGAAAAACTGTTTTTT. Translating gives CASRGALNEKLFF. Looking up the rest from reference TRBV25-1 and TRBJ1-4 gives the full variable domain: EADIYQTPRYLVIGTGKKITLECSQTMGHDKMYWYQQDPGMELHLIHYSYGVNSTEKGDLSSESTVSRIRTEHFPLTLESARPSHTSQYLCASRGALNEKLFFGSGTQLSVL.

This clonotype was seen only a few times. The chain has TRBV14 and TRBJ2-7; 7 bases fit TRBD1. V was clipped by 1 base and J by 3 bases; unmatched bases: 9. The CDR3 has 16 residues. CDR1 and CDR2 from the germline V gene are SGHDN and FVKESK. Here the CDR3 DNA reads TGTGCCAGCAGCCAAGGGGGCAGGGGGAAGGGCTACGAGCAGTACTTC. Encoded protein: CASSQGGRGKGYEQYF.

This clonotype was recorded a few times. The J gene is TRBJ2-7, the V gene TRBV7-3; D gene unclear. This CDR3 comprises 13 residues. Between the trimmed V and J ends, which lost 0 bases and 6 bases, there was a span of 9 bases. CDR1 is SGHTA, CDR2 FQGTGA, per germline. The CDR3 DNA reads TGTGCCAGCAGCTTAACGCGCGTCGGCGAGCAGTACTTC. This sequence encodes CASSLTRVGEQYF.

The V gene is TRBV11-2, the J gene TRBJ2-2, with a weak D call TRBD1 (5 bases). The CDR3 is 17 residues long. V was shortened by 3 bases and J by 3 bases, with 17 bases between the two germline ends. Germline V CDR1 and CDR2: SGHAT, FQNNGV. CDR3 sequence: CASSFPRAGWDTGELFF. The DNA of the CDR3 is TGTGCCAGCAGCTTTCCCAGGGCCGGGTGGGACACCGGGGAGCTGTTTTTT. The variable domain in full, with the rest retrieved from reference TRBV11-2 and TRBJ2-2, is EAGVAQSPRYKIIEKRQSVAFWCNPISGHATLYWYQQILGQGPKLLIQFQNNGVVDDSQLPKDRFSAERLKGVDSTLKIQPAKLEDSAVYLCASSFPRAGWDTGELFFGEGSRLTVL.

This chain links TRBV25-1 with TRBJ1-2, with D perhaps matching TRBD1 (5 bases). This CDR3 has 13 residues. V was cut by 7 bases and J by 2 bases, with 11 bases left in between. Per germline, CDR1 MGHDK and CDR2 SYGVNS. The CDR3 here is CASTRDGNYGYTF. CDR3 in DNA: TGTGCCAGCACCCGGGACGGGAACTATGGCTACACCTTC.

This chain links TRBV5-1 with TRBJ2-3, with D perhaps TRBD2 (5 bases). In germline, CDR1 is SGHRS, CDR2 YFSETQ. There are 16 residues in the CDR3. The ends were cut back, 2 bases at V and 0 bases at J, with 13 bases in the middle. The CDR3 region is CASSFLAGPSTDTQYF. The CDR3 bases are TGCGCCAGCAGCTTCTTGGCGGGCCCTAGCACAGATACGCAGTATTTT.

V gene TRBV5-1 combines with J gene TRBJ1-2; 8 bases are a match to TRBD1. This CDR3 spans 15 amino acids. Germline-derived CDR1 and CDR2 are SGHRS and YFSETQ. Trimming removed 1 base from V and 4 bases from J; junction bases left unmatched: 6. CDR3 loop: CASSLNTGGGYGYTF. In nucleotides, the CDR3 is TGCGCCAGCAGCTTGAATACAGGGGGAGGCTATGGCTACACCTTC.

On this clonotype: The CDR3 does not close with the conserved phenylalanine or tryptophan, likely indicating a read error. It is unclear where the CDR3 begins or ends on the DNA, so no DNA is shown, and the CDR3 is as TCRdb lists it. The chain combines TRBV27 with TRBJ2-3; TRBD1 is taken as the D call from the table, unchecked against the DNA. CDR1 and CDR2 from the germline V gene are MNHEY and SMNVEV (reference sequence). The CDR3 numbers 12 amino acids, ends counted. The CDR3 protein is CASSFGGRLFQS.

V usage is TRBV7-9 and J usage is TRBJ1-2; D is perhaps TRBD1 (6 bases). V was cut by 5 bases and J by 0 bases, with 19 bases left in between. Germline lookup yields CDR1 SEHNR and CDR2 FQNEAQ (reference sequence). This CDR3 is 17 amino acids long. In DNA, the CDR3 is TGTGCCAGCAGCCCACGGGGCTCCCAGGGGCCTAACTATGGCTACACCTTC. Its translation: CASSPRGSQGPNYGYTF.

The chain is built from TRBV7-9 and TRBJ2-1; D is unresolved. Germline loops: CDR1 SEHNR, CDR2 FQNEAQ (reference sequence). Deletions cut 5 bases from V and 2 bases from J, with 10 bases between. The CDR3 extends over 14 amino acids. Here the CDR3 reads CASSLPSAYNEQFF. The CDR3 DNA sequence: TGTGCCAGCAGCCTGCCGAGCGCCTACAATGAGCAGTTCTTC.

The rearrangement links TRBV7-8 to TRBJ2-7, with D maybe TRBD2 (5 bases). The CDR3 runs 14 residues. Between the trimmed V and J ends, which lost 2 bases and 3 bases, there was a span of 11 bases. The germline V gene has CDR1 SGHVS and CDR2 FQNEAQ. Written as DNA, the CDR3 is TGTGCCAGCAGCTTACCCAGACGGGGCTACGAGCAGTACTTC. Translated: CASSLPRRGYEQYF.

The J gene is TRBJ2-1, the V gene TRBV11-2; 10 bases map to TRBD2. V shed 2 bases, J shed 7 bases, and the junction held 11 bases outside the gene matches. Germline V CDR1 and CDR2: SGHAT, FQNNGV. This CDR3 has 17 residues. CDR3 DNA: TGTGCCAGCAGCTTACACCCGCTAGCGGGAGTCCTAAATGAGCAGTTCTTC. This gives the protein CASSLHPLAGVLNEQFF.

DNA for the CDR3: TGCGCCAGCAGCCACGGCGGCAGGGGGTACTACGAGCAGTACTTC. Translation: CASSHGGRGYYEQYF. The gene calls are TRBV4-1 and TRBJ2-7; TRBD1 agrees at 7 bases. Germline loops: CDR1 MGHRA, CDR2 YSYEKL. Trimming at V came to 3 bases and at J to 3 bases, leaving 8 bases not matched to a gene. CDR3 size: 15 residues.

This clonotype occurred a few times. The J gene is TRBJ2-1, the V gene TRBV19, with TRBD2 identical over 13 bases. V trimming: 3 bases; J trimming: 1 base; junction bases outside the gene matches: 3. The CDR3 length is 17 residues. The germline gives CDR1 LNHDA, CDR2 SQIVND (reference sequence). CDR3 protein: CASSIGLAGASYNEQFF. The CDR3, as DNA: TGTGCCAGTAGTATTGGACTAGCGGGAGCATCCTACAATGAGCAGTTCTTC.

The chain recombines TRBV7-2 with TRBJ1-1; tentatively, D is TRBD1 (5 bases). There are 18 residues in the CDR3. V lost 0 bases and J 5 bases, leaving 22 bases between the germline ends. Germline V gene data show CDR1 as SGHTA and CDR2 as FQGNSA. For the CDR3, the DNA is TGTGCCAGCAGCTTAGCTGTCGGCAGGAGGGGTTTGGGGACTGAAGCTTTCTTT. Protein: CASSLAVGRRGLGTEAFF.